Given below is one T cell receptor beta chain in context. The antigen is undetermined. Being one base from a much bigger clone, this may be a read error. V lost 6 bases and J lost 0; bases outside the gene matches: 4. The CDR3 is 15 amino acids. These data belong to a study of T cell repertoires in cytomegalovirus infection. TCRdb reprocessed the reads via MiXCR and lists one record per CDR3 protein. Of 300,000 or so distinct CDR3 sequences detected, about 25% appear once; the ten largest clones hold 13%. The study, taken as a whole, reports: The ex vivo response showed dominance by HLA-C-restricted CMV-specific TCR beta clonotypes.

The sequenced sample was cultured PBMCs, obtained from culture after CMV antigen stimulation. V gene TRBV12-3 or TRBV12-4 combines with J gene TRBJ2-7; 11 bases are a match to TRBD1. The sequence was collected from a human donor in good health (CMV status not recorded). Some clones in this sample may be carry-over from other donors' samples. CDR3 region: CASSQGQGVSYEQYF. The CDR3 nucleotides read TGTGCCAGCAGCCAGGGACAGGGGGTCTCCTACGAGCAGTACTTC.